A selection of T cell receptor beta chains follows, all from one sample in a study of blood T cell repertoires in COVID-19. This table comes from immunoSEQ multiplex PCR, and its TCRdb copy is limited to in-frame clones, with some not included. The sample shows over 300,000 clones, approximately 82% of them seen only once. Sequenced input: peripheral blood. These receptors originate from a woman in her forties or fifties with acute or convalescent COVID-19. The CDR3 runs from the conserved cysteine through the conserved F or W. Each record gives: J gene, clone size, V gene, D gene, CDR3 protein, CDR3 DNA. D genes are given only for firm matches. Rows may omit the clone size; those that give it use once, few, many or a size class.

TRBJ2-5 - TRBV24-1 TRBD1 CATSDPGTGEETQYF TGTGCCACCAGTGATCCCGGGACAGGGGAAGAGACCCAGTACTTC
TRBJ2-5 - TRBV24-1 TRBD1 CATSDAQGNQETQYF TGTGCCACCAGTGATGCACAGGGGAATCAAGAGACCCAGTACTTC
TRBJ1-2 - TRBV7-9 - CASSQGRGSAYGYTF TGTGCCAGCAGCCAGGGAAGGGGTTCAGCCTATGGCTACACCTTC
TRBJ2-3 - TRBV9 - CASSSRDTSTDTQYF TGTGCCAGCAGCTCCCGGGACACATCGACAGATACGCAGTATTTT
TRBJ1-2 - TRBV19 - CASRPTATYSANYGYTF TGTGCCAGTAGACCGACAGCGACTTATTCAGCTAACTATGGCTACACCTTC
TRBJ1-1 - TRBV20-1 - CSAEMSAEAFF TGCAGTGCTGAGATGAGTGCTGAAGCTTTCTTT
TRBJ2-1 - TRBV7-3 TRBD2 CASSRSGIYNEQFF TGTGCCAGCAGCCGTAGCGGGATTTACAATGAGCAGTTCTTC
TRBJ2-3 - TRBV7-2 - CASSSYTDTQYF TGTGCCAGCAGTTCTTATACTGATACGCAGTATTTT
TRBJ1-4 - TRBV6-2/TRBV6-3 - CASSPGGRTNEKLFF TGTGCCAGCAGCCCCGGAGGCAGAACTAATGAAAAACTGTTTTTT
TRBJ1-6 - TRBV6-5 - CASRRTGPDSPLHF TGTGCCAGCAGGAGAACAGGGCCGGATTCACCCCTCCACTTT
TRBJ2-1 once TRBV5-1 - CASSFGTYNEQFF TGCGCCAGCAGCTTCGGGACCTACAATGAGCAGTTCTTC
TRBJ2-3 - TRBV5-5 TRBD2 CASIQTSGSADTQYF TGTGCCAGCATCCAGACTAGCGGGTCGGCAGATACGCAGTATTTT
TRBJ2-2 once TRBV10-3 - CAISDVAGQRNTGELFF TGTGCCATCAGTGACGTCGCGGGACAGAGGAACACCGGGGAGCTGTTTTTT
TRBJ2-1 - TRBV3-1/TRBV3-2 - CASRGTDSYNEQFF TGTGCCAGCCGCGGGACAGACTCCTACAATGAGCAGTTCTTC
TRBJ1-4 - TRBV7-7 TRBD1 CWFPGQGATNEKLFF TGTTGGTTTCCGGGACAGGGGGCAACTAATGAAAAACTGTTTTTT
TRBJ1-4 - TRBV5-1 TRBD1 CASSSRTGEATNEKLFF TGCGCCAGCAGCTCACGGACAGGAGAGGCAACTAATGAAAAACTGTTTTTT
TRBJ2-2 many TRBV9 TRBD1 CASSVLTGGADTGELFF TGTGCCAGCAGCGTCCTGACAGGGGGCGCAGACACCGGGGAGCTGTTTTTT
TRBJ2-5 - TRBV30 TRBD2 CAWTIGGGLETQYF TGTGCCTGGACCATCGGGGGGGGTCTAGAGACCCAGTACTTC
TRBJ1-2 - TRBV5-5 - CASSLEAGLGYGYTF TGTGCCAGCAGCTTGGAGGCAGGGCTGGGGTATGGCTACACCTTC
TRBJ1-2 - TRBV7-8 - CASSGAVAYGYTF TGTGCCAGCAGCGGGGCAGTCGCCTATGGCTACACCTTC
TRBJ2-2 - TRBV7-2 - CASSLEAGPGELFF TGTGCCAGCAGCTTAGAGGCGGGACCCGGGGAGCTGTTTTTT
TRBJ2-7 - TRBV6-2/TRBV6-3 TRBD1 CASSSLRTGGSYEQYF TGTGCCAGCAGTTCTTTAAGGACAGGGGGATCCTACGAGCAGTACTTC
TRBJ1-6 - TRBV2 TRBD1 CASRQGDNSPLHF TGTGCCAGCAGACAGGGGGATAATTCACCCCTCCACTTT
TRBJ2-3 - TRBV5-5 - CASSLVWGRGTDTQYF TGTGCCAGCAGCTTGGTGTGGGGCCGGGGCACAGATACGCAGTATTTT
TRBJ1-2 - TRBV3-1/TRBV3-2 - CASSQETNRDGYTF TGTGCCAGCAGCCAGGAGACCAACAGGGACGGCTACACCTTC
TRBJ2-1 - TRBV9 TRBD2 CASSAGTSGRGEQFF TGTGCCAGCAGCGCAGGGACTAGCGGGAGGGGTGAGCAGTTCTTC
TRBJ2-2 few TRBV11-2 TRBD1 CASSLEGTGLTGELFF TGTGCCAGCAGCTTAGAGGGGACAGGGCTTACCGGGGAGCTGTTTTTT
TRBJ2-4 - TRBV2 - CASSDVTPGDIQYF TGTGCCAGCAGTGACGTGACTCCCGGGGACATTCAGTACTTC
TRBJ2-5 - TRBV14 TRBD1 CASSQAQGGRETQYF TGTGCCAGCAGCCAAGCACAGGGGGGCAGGGAGACCCAGTACTTC
TRBJ2-7 - TRBV7-9 TRBD2 CASSNPQGMRLAGAEQYF TGTGCCAGCAGCAACCCACAGGGTATGAGGCTAGCGGGAGCCGAGCAGTACTTC
TRBJ1-5 few TRBV3-1/TRBV3-2 - CASSQDHGSANQPQHF TGTGCCAGCAGCCAAGATCACGGGTCGGCCAATCAGCCCCAGCATTTT
TRBJ2-4 - TRBV27 TRBD2 CASSAKLASKNIQYF TGTGCCAGCAGTGCCAAACTAGCGTCCAAAAACATTCAGTACTTC
TRBJ2-3 once TRBV10-1 TRBD2 CASSGVAGTDTQYF TGCGCCAGCAGTGGGGTAGCGGGAACAGATACGCAGTATTTT
TRBJ2-2 - TRBV6-5 - CASSYSETWGPGELFF TGTGCCAGCAGTTACTCCGAGACGTGGGGGCCCGGGGAGCTGTTTTTT
TRBJ2-1 - TRBV5-1 - CASSLTGSGSYNEQFF TGCGCCAGCAGCTTGACGGGCAGCGGCTCCTACAATGAGCAGTTCTTC
TRBJ1-1 - TRBV6-2/TRBV6-3 - CASSYSGGTEAFF TGTGCCAGCAGTTACTCAGGGGGCACTGAAGCTTTCTTT
TRBJ1-1 - TRBV18 TRBD1 CASSPGTGGKTEAFF TGTGCCAGCTCACCAGGGACAGGGGGCAAAACTGAAGCTTTCTTT
TRBJ1-5 - TRBV7-2 TRBD1 CASSPTGTGNQPQHF TGTGCCAGCAGCCCGACCGGGACAGGTAATCAGCCCCAGCATTTT
TRBJ1-5 - TRBV2 TRBD1 CASRADREGSQPQHF TGTGCCAGCAGGGCGGACAGGGAGGGGAGCCAGCCCCAGCATTTT
TRBJ1-1 - TRBV30 - CAWSEPPGFAEAFF TGTGCCTGGAGTGAGCCACCGGGGTTCGCTGAAGCTTTCTTT
TRBJ1-2 - TRBV10-3 - CAISEGGASTLYGYTF TGTGCCATCAGTGAGGGGGGCGCCTCTACCCTCTATGGCTACACCTTC
TRBJ1-1 - TRBV5-4 - CASSLPQMNTEAFF TGTGCCAGCAGCTTACCACAGATGAACACTGAAGCTTTCTTT
TRBJ2-4 - TRBV15 - CATSRDRGNKNIQYF TGTGCCACCAGCAGAGATAGGGGGAACAAAAACATTCAGTACTTC
TRBJ2-2 - TRBV6-6 - CASSPPGVNTGELFF TGTGCCAGCAGCCCGCCGGGAGTGAACACCGGGGAGCTGTTTTTT
TRBJ1-3 - TRBV30 - CAWSVFSGFLGRSSGNTIYF TGTGCCTGGAGTGTCTTCTCAGGGTTTTTGGGCAGAAGTTCTGGAAACACCATATATTTT
TRBJ2-5 - TRBV2 TRBD2 CASNGLAGQETQYF TGTGCCAGCAATGGACTAGCGGGGCAAGAGACCCAGTACTTC
TRBJ2-3 - TRBV2 TRBD1 CASRTVQGSEDTQYF TGTGCCAGCAGGACAGTACAGGGGAGCGAGGATACGCAGTATTTT
TRBJ2-3 - TRBV7-2 TRBD1 CASSLEAQGATDTQYF TGTGCCAGCAGCTTAGAGGCTCAGGGGGCCACAGATACGCAGTATTTT
TRBJ2-7 once TRBV20-1 - CSASKSGAYEQYF TGCAGTGCTAGTAAGAGCGGTGCCTACGAGCAGTACTTC
TRBJ2-5 - TRBV7-6 - CASSSRGEVKTQYF TGTGCCAGCAGCTCCCGAGGGGAGGTAAAGACCCAGTACTTC
TRBJ1-1 - TRBV12-5 - CASGFTANTEAFF TGTGCTAGTGGTTTCACAGCGAACACTGAAGCTTTCTTT
TRBJ1-6 - TRBV19 TRBD1 CASCLGTGGNSPLHF TGTGCCAGTTGCTTAGGGACAGGGGGTAATTCACCCCTCCACTTT
TRBJ2-3 - TRBV29-1 - CSFSSTDTQYF TGCAGCTTTAGTAGCACAGATACGCAGTATTTT
TRBJ2-7 - TRBV27 TRBD1 CASSLGPGQRYEQYF TGTGCCAGCAGTTTAGGCCCGGGACAGCGCTACGAGCAGTACTTC
TRBJ2-5 - TRBV19 - CASSQRDQETQYF TGTGCCAGTAGCCAGAGGGACCAAGAGACCCAGTACTTC